The rows below give T cell receptor beta chains drawn from one sample of a study of T cells after yellow fever vaccination. TCRdb reprocessed the 5' RACE reads with MiXCR, giving one entry per CDR3 protein. The sample lists fewer than 650,000 distinct CDR3 sequences; about a fifth were seen once. The sample consisted of PBMCs, taken 21 days after the first yellow fever vaccination. The receptors come from a man between 18 and 29 years old who received the YFV17D yellow fever vaccine. Both conserved end residues are trimmed from each CDR3. A D gene is named only where the DNA matches it firmly. Expanded clones get a size class; other rows say once, few or many, or leave the size out.

v_call	cdr3_length	clone_size	d_call	j_call	cdr3_aa
TRBV12-3/TRBV12-4	12	-	-	TRBJ2-3	ASSRAVRTDTQY
TRBV11-2	18	-	TRBD2	TRBJ2-5	ASSSLPTRRGSPTGETQY
TRBV7-2	13	few	TRBD2	TRBJ2-5	ASRPGLAGVGTQY
TRBV7-6	11	-	-	TRBJ1-1	ASSFKLNTEAF
TRBV20-1	13	few	TRBD2	TRBJ2-1	SAPRLAGNHNEQF
TRBV4-1	11	-	-	TRBJ1-6	ASSRVDDSPLH
TRBV4-1	11	few	-	TRBJ2-7	ASSQAYGNEQY
TRBV4-3	13	-	-	TRBJ2-3	ASSQGVGSTDTQY
TRBV28	11	-	-	TRBJ2-1	ATRQGSWDEQF
TRBV27	12	few	-	TRBJ1-2	ASSWGGSGDGYT
TRBV20-1	13	once	TRBD2	TRBJ2-1	SATGRAGAYNEQF
TRBV7-2	13	-	-	TRBJ2-5	ASSHGSPPRETQY
TRBV7-2	11	few	-	TRBJ1-2	ASSLAGTPAYT
TRBV14	11	few	TRBD1	TRBJ1-1	ASSQYRGTEAF
TRBV12-3/TRBV12-4	13	-	-	TRBJ2-7	ASSQPLARPYEQY
TRBV4-3	13	-	-	TRBJ1-2	ASSQGLDSLYGYT
TRBV28	11	few	-	TRBJ2-3	ASSSQDTDTQY
TRBV10-3	10	few	-	TRBJ2-2	AITVGAGELF
TRBV12-3/TRBV12-4	12	-	-	TRBJ1-4	ASSLRGTNEKLF
TRBV5-6	15	few	-	TRBJ1-6	ASSLEATASYNSPLH
TRBV20-1	12	-	-	TRBJ2-3	SAPHFTGTDTQY
TRBV7-2	11	few	-	TRBJ2-3	ASSLEGIDTQY
TRBV27	13	many	-	TRBJ1-1	ASSLGAVGNTEAF
TRBV5-1	10	-	-	TRBJ2-7	ASSIGSYEQY
TRBV5-1	13	-	TRBD1	TRBJ1-2	ASSTRPDRGDGYT